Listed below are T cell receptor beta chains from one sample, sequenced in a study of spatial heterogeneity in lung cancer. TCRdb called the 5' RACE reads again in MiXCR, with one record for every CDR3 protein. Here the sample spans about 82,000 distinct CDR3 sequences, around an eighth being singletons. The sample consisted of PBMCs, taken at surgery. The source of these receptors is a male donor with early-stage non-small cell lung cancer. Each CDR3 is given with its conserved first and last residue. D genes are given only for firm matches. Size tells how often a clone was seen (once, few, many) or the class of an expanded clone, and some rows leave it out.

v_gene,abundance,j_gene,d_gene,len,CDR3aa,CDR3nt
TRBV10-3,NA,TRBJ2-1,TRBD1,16,CAISEPGQGPDDEQFF,TGTGCCATCAGTGAGCCGGGACAGGGGCCAGACGATGAGCAGTTCTTC
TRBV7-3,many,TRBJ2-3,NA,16,CASSFADASSTDTQYF,TGTGCCAGCAGCTTCGCAGACGCCTCAAGCACAGATACGCAGTATTTT
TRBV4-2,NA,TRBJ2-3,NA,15,CASSQDGEFTDTQYF,TGTGCCAGCAGCCAAGACGGGGAGTTCACAGATACGCAGTATTTT
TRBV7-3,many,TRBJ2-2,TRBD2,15,CASSSTSGTTGELFF,TGTGCCAGCAGCTCGACTAGCGGAACTACCGGGGAGCTGTTTTTT
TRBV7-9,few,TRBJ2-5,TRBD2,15,CASSSGLAGEETQYF,TGTGCCAGCAGCTCGGGACTAGCGGGAGAAGAGACCCAGTACTTC
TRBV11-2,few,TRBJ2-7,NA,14,CASSLAPESYEQYF,TGTGCCAGCAGCTTAGCCCCGGAAAGTTACGAGCAGTACTTC
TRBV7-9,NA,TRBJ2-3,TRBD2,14,CASSLKLAGGTQYF,TGTGCCAGCAGCTTAAAGCTAGCGGGAGGTACGCAGTATTTT
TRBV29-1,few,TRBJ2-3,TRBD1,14,CSVERDRGTDTQYF,TGCAGCGTTGAACGGGACAGGGGCACAGATACGCAGTATTTT
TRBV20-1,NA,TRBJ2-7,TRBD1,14,CSAEDDRGPKEQYF,TGCAGTGCGGAGGATGACAGGGGCCCCAAAGAGCAGTACTTC
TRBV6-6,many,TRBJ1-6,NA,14,CASSYSGFSSPLHF,TGTGCCAGCAGTTATTCAGGCTTTTCTTCACCCCTCCACTTT